The 23 T cell receptor beta chains reported below all come from one sample, sequenced in a study of identifying expanded T cells in peripheral blood. Data came from immunoSEQ multiplex PCR; TCRdb stores just in-frame clones and leaves some out. The sample holds approximately 81,000 clones, around 83% seen once. The material sequenced was blood. These receptors were taken from a person aged 18 to 70 in good health.

The V and J genes are TRBV5-4 and TRBJ1-4; no firm D call. The germline V gene has CDR1 SGHNT and CDR2 YYREEE (reference sequence). CDR3 length: 14 residues. V was pared by 4 bases and J by 6 bases, with 13 bases between. CDR3 amino acids: CASSRGGVDEKLFF. CDR3 sequence (DNA): TGTGCCAGCAGCCGTGGCGGGGTGGATGAAAAACTGTTTTTT.

J is TRBJ2-1 and V is TRBV6-4, with 12 bases aligning to TRBD2. The germline V gene has CDR1 MRHNA and CDR2 SNTAGT. The CDR3 has 15 amino acids. With V trimmed by 5 bases and J by 4 bases, 3 bases remained unmatched. The CDR3 DNA sequence: TGTGCCAGCAGTCCCCTAGCGGGAGGGTACAATGAGCAGTTCTTC. This encodes CASSPLAGGYNEQFF.

The rearrangement uses TRBV5-4 and TRBJ2-2, with a weak D call TRBD2 (6 bases). V gave up 7 bases and J gave up 1 base, with 14 bases separating them. Germline-derived CDR1 and CDR2 are SGHNT and YYREEE (reference sequence). This CDR3 is built from 15 residues. This CDR3 reads CASHAGTVNTGELFF. The CDR3 coding sequence is TGTGCCAGCCACGCCGGGACTGTGAACACCGGGGAGCTGTTTTTT.

V gene TRBV28 combines with J gene TRBJ1-2; no firm D call. Trimming shortened V by 4 bases and J by 4 bases, and 4 bases separated the two germline ends. Germline CDR1 is MDHEN and CDR2 is SYDVKM. The CDR3 runs 11 residues. The CDR3 loop is CASSSTYGYTF. As DNA, the CDR3 is TGTGCCAGCAGTTCCACCTATGGCTACACCTTC.

The chain is built from TRBV18 and TRBJ2-1; D is unresolved. The CDR3 extends over 14 amino acids. Germline V gives CDR1 KGHSH, CDR2 LQKENI. The V and J ends lost 3 bases and 2 bases respectively, with 8 bases between them. CDR3 nucleotide sequence: TGTGCCAGCTCACCGTATGCAGCCTACAATGAGCAGTTCTTC. Protein: CASSPYAAYNEQFF.

The chain employs TRBV30 and TRBJ1-4; the D gene is possibly TRBD1 (5 bases). Deletions cut 8 bases from V and 4 bases from J, with 17 bases between. CDR1 GTSNPN and CDR2 SVGIG come from the germline V gene (reference sequence). There are 14 residues in the CDR3. The CDR3 DNA follows: TGTGCCGGGCAAAAAACAGGCTTTAATGAAAAACTGTTTTTT. This gives the protein CAGQKTGFNEKLFF.

This chain uses TRBV10-3 with TRBJ2-3, with D unclear. Germline V CDR1 and CDR2: ENHRY, SYGVKD. This CDR3 region has 12 residues. Trimming cost V 7 bases and J 0 bases, with 5 bases left between them. The CDR3: CAIMGSTDTQYF. Written as DNA, the CDR3 is TGTGCCATCATGGGCAGCACAGATACGCAGTATTTT.

The V gene is TRBV19, the J gene TRBJ2-2; D tentatively fits TRBD1 or TRBD2 (5 bases each). CDR1 is LNHDA and CDR2 is SQIVND in the germline V gene (reference sequence). The CDR3 is made up of 16 amino acids. Trimming cost V 6 bases and J 2 bases, with 16 bases left between them. The CDR3 loop is CASSRSGTANTGELFF. DNA for the CDR3: TGTGCCAGTAGCCGTTCCGGGACGGCTAACACCGGGGAGCTGTTTTTT.

The chain uses TRBV5-8 and TRBJ1-2; the D gene is possibly TRBD1 (5 bases). This CDR3 comprises 14 residues. The V gene lost 7 bases and the J gene lost 4 bases, with 17 bases spanning the gap. Germline V gene sequence: CDR1 SGHTS, CDR2 YDEGEE. The CDR3 DNA is TGTGCCAGCGCCGTCTTCTCAGGGAGCTATGGCTACACCTTC. Protein product: CASAVFSGSYGYTF. Full variable domain (outside the CDR3, taken from reference TRBV5-8 and TRBJ1-2): EAGVTQSPTHLIKTRGQQATLRCSPISGHTSVYWYQQALGLGLQFLLWYDEGEERNRGNFPPRFSGRQFPNYSSELNVNALELEDSALYLCASAVFSGSYGYTFGSGTRLTVV.

The chain couples TRBV29-1 to TRBJ2-5, with 9 positions matching TRBD1. This CDR3 region has 14 residues. V gave up 4 bases and J gave up 1 base; unmatched junction bases: 4. The V gene's germline CDR1 is SQVTM and CDR2 ANQGSEA. This CDR3 reads CSVAGQGGQETQYF. The CDR3 DNA is TGCAGCGTTGCGGGACAGGGCGGCCAAGAGACCCAGTACTTC.

This chain links TRBV5-4 with TRBJ2-7, with TRBD2 matching over 11 bases. CDR1 and CDR2 (germline): SGHNT, YYREEE (reference sequence). V lost 0 bases to trimming and J lost 6 bases; unmatched junction nucleotides: 2. This CDR3 spans 14 amino acids. The CDR3 reads CASSLGLAGSEQYF. Written as DNA, the CDR3 is TGTGCCAGCAGCTTGGGACTAGCGGGAAGCGAGCAGTACTTC.

This clone was detected once. The CDR3 loop reads CASSLDWTGSSYNEQFF. The CDR3 nucleotides read TGTGCCAGCAGCTTAGATTGGACAGGGAGCTCCTACAATGAGCAGTTCTTC. The chain employs TRBV11-2 and TRBJ2-1, with 8 bases that match TRBD1. Trimming removed 0 bases from V and 0 bases from J; junction bases left unmatched: 4. The germline V gene encodes CDR1 SGHAT and CDR2 FQNNGV. This CDR3 is 17 amino acids long.

The chain links TRBV9 to TRBJ2-5; D ambiguous. The CDR3 covers 14 residues. V was cut by 3 bases and J by 5 bases, with 14 bases left in between. Germline loops: CDR1 SGDLS, CDR2 YYNGEE. CDR3 residues: CASSAMGDRETQYF. As DNA, the CDR3 is TGTGCCAGCAGCGCTATGGGTGATAGGGAGACCCAGTACTTC. Full variable domain (rest looked up from reference TRBV9 and TRBJ2-5): DSGVTQTPKHLITATGQRVTLRCSPRSGDLSVYWYQQSLDQGLQFLIQYYNGEERAKGNILERFSAQQFPDLHSELNLSSLELGDSALYFCASSAMGDRETQYFGPGTRLLVL.

The chain combines TRBV19 with TRBJ2-3; D gene unclear. Germline V gives CDR1 LNHDA, CDR2 SQIVND (reference sequence). Trimming took 4 bases from V and 2 from J, leaving 4 bases between them. The CDR3 runs to 12 residues. The CDR3 DNA sequence: TGTGCCAGTAGTAGGGCCACAGATACGCAGTATTTT. This translates into CASSRATDTQYF.

The rearrangement joins TRBV19 to TRBJ1-5, with 7 bases identical to TRBD1. With V trimmed by 1 base and J by 3 bases, 12 bases remained unmatched. The CDR3 is 18 residues long. CDR1 is LNHDA, CDR2 SQIVND, per germline (reference sequence). The CDR3 sequence: CASSIGDSLFTDNQPQHF. CDR3 in DNA: TGTGCCAGTAGTATAGGGGACAGCTTATTTACCGACAATCAGCCCCAGCATTTT.

This rearrangement joins TRBV5-6 to TRBJ2-1; TRBD2 agrees at 12 bases. The J segment lost 9 bases and the V segment lost 1 base, leaving 2 bases of the junction unmatched. Germline loops: CDR1 SGHDT, CDR2 YYEEEE. The CDR3 covers 14 residues. CDR3 amino acids: CASSLTSGRSEQFF. Here the CDR3 DNA reads TGTGCCAGCAGCTTGACTAGCGGGAGGAGTGAGCAGTTCTTC.

The chain carries TRBV4-3 and TRBJ1-1; tentative D call: TRBD1 (6 bases). The V gene's germline CDR1 is LGHNA and CDR2 YSLEER. Deletions cut 4 bases from V and 3 bases from J, with 12 bases between. There are 14 residues in the CDR3. CDR3 in amino acids: CASSLQGGYTEAFF. Written as DNA, the CDR3 is TGCGCCAGCAGCCTCCAAGGGGGTTACACTGAAGCTTTCTTT.

This clone is a singleton in its sample. The chain links TRBV7-2 to TRBJ1-1; perhaps TRBD1 as D (6 bases). The CDR3 has 17 residues. CDR1 and CDR2 from the germline V gene are SGHTA and FQGNSA. With 5 bases removed from V and 5 bases from J, the gap between germline ends came to 24 bases. The CDR3 sequence: CASSPYSTVQGRTEAFF. The CDR3 DNA reads as TGTGCCAGCAGCCCCTACTCGACAGTTCAGGGGAGAACTGAAGCTTTCTTT.

The chain recombines TRBV7-2 with TRBJ1-5; 8 positions match TRBD1. CDR1 is SGHTA, CDR2 FQGNSA, per germline. Trimming removed 5 bases from V and 4 bases from J; junction bases left unmatched: 7. This CDR3 is built from 15 residues. This CDR3 reads CASSPGQGMNQPQHF. DNA for the CDR3: TGTGCCAGCAGCCCAGGACAGGGTATGAATCAGCCCCAGCATTTT.

The V and J genes are TRBV6-6 and TRBJ2-1, with 11 bases matching TRBD2. In germline, CDR1 is MNHNY, CDR2 SVGAGI (reference sequence). With 6 bases clipped from V and 9 bases from J, the junction kept 7 bases outside the gene matches. This CDR3 has 14 amino acids. The CDR3 loop is CASSLAGGDGEQFF. CDR3 bases: TGTGCCAGCAGCTTAGCGGGAGGGGACGGTGAGCAGTTCTTC.

This clone came up once. V usage is TRBV6-4 and J usage is TRBJ2-2; perhaps D is TRBD1 or TRBD2 (5 bases each). V lost 3 bases and J 5 bases, leaving 7 bases between the germline ends. CDR3 length equals 13 residues. The germline CDR1 and CDR2 sequences are MRHNA and SNTAGT. The CDR3 region has the DNA TGTGCCAGCAGTGAGGGGGTTACCGGGGAGCTGTTTTTT. It translates to CASSEGVTGELFF.

The genes are TRBV9 and TRBJ2-3, with 9 bases fitting TRBD1. V dropped 6 bases and J dropped 0; count of bases not matched to a gene: 5. The CDR3 is made up of 15 amino acids. CDR1 and CDR2 from the germline V gene are SGDLS and YYNGEE. CDR3 loop: CASNPTGGSTDTQYF. Here the CDR3 DNA reads TGTGCCAGCAACCCGACAGGGGGAAGCACAGATACGCAGTATTTT.

V is TRBV6-6 and J is TRBJ2-5; 9 positions match TRBD2. The CDR3 totals 15 residues. Germline trimming cut 0 bases from V and 5 bases from J; bases unmatched to any gene: 4. Germline assignment: CDR1 MNHNY and CDR2 SVGAGI (reference sequence). The CDR3 DNA is TGTGCCAGCAGTTACTCTAGCGGGAGTGGGGAGACCCAGTACTTC. It codes for CASSYSSGSGETQYF.